Below, 9 T cell receptor beta chains from the same sample are listed, as sequenced in a study of blood T cell repertoires in COVID-19. Profiled with immunoSEQ multiplex PCR; TCRdb holds only in-frame clones, not every one. The table lists about 40,000 clones, about four fifths of them singletons. The sequencing input was peripheral blood. The origin of the receptors is a woman aged 60 to 75 with acute or convalescent COVID-19.

This clone has just a few counts. The chain recombines TRBV28 with TRBJ2-7; 7 nucleotides align to TRBD1. The CDR3 loop spans 13 amino acids. V shed 6 bases, J shed 4 bases, and the junction held 6 bases outside the gene matches. Germline CDR1 reads MDHEN; CDR2 reads SYDVKM. CDR3 region: CASSIPGGYEQYF. CDR3 DNA: TGTGCCAGCAGCATTCCAGGGGGTTACGAGCAGTACTTC.

The chain recombines TRBV28 with TRBJ1-4; no definite D call. This CDR3 spans 13 amino acids. Germline CDR1 reads MDHEN; CDR2 reads SYDVKM. V was cut by 5 bases and J by 8 bases, with 12 bases left in between. This chain's CDR3 is CASSGRSWEKLFF. CDR3 coding DNA: TGTGCCAGCAGTGGGAGGTCGTGGGAAAAACTGTTTTTT.

The J gene is TRBJ2-7, the V gene TRBV14, with 7 bases fitting TRBD1. The CDR3 has 15 residues. Trimming cost V 0 bases and J 3 bases; bases outside gene matches: 5. CDR1 and CDR2 (germline): SGHDN, FVKESK. This chain's CDR3 is CASSQEGTAIYEQYF. DNA of the CDR3: TGTGCCAGCAGCCAAGAAGGGACAGCGATCTACGAGCAGTACTTC.

V and J are TRBV5-6 and TRBJ1-2, with TRBD1 matching 8 bases. The CDR3 totals 14 residues. With 3 bases clipped from V and 6 bases from J, the junction kept 7 bases outside the gene matches. In germline, CDR1 is SGHDT, CDR2 YYEEEE. Written as DNA, the CDR3 is TGTGCCAGCAGCTACGCAGACAGGGGAGATGGCTACACCTTC. The encoded protein is CASSYADRGDGYTF.

Only one count was recorded for this clone. In nucleotides, the CDR3 is TGCGCCAGCAGCCAAGAGCCTGACAGGGGGTACTACGAGCAGTACTTC. Protein: CASSQEPDRGYYEQYF. The chain combines TRBV4-1 with TRBJ2-7; 9 bases map to TRBD1. This CDR3 is 16 amino acids long. In germline, CDR1 is MGHRA, CDR2 YSYEKL. J gave up 3 bases and V 0 bases, and 6 bases lay outside the gene matches.

The rearrangement joins TRBV4-2 to TRBJ1-4; tentative D call: TRBD1 (5 bases). Per the germline V gene, CDR1 is LGHNA and CDR2 is YNFKEQ. The CDR3 runs to 14 residues. The V and J ends lost 4 bases and 1 base respectively, with 7 bases between them. The CDR3 loop is CASSLGGTNEKLFF. The CDR3 DNA sequence: TGTGCCAGCAGCCTCGGGGGAACTAATGAAAAACTGTTTTTT.

The chain couples TRBV3-1 (or the pseudogene TRBV3-2) to TRBJ1-1; D is unclear. V was cut by 1 base and J by 2 bases, with 5 bases left in between. CDR3 length equals 13 residues. Looked up from germline, CDR1 is LGHDT and CDR2 is YNNKEL (reference sequence). This CDR3 reads CASSQGGNTEAFF. CDR3 DNA: TGTGCCAGCAGCCAAGGAGGAAACACTGAAGCTTTCTTT.

The chain couples TRBV3-1 (or the pseudogene TRBV3-2) to TRBJ1-2; TRBD1 agrees at 9 bases. CDR1 and CDR2 (germline): LGHDT, YNNKEL (reference sequence). The J segment lost 6 bases and the V segment lost 5 bases, leaving 7 bases of the junction unmatched. This CDR3 has 14 residues. The CDR3 nucleotides are TGTGCCAGCAGCTCTACAGGGGGCTCGGATGGCTACACCTTC. It is translated as CASSSTGGSDGYTF.

V gene TRBV30 combines with J gene TRBJ1-2, with D possibly TRBD1 on 6 matching bases. The CDR3 is made up of 14 amino acids. The V end was cut by 3 bases, the J end by 3 bases, with 14 bases between. Per the germline V gene, CDR1 is GTSNPN and CDR2 is SVGIG (reference sequence). The CDR3 coding sequence is TGTGCCTGGAGCTTCGGACAGAGTGACTATGGCTACACCTTC. This translates into CAWSFGQSDYGYTF.